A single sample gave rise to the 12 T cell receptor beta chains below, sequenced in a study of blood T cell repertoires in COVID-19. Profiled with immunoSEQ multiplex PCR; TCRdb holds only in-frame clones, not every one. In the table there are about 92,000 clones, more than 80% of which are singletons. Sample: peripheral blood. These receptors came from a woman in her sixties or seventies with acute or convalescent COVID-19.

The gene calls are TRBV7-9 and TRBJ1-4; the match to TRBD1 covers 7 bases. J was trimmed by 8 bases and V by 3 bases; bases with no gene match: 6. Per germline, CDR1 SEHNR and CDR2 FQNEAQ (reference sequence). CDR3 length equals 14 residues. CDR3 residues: CASSFTGAGEKLFF. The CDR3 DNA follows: TGTGCCAGCAGCTTTACAGGGGCGGGGGAAAAACTGTTTTTT.

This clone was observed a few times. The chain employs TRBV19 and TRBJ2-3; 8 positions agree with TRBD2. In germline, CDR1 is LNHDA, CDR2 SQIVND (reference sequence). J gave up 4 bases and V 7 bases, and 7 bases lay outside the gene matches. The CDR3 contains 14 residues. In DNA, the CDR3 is TGTGCCAGTACCAGCGGGAGCAGAGCAGATACGCAGTATTTT. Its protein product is CASTSGSRADTQYF.

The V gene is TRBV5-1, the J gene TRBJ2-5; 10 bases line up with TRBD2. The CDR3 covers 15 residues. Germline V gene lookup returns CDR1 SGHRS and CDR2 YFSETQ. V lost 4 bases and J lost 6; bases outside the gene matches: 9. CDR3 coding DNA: TGCGCCAGCAGCCTAAGCGGGGGGGCAGAAAAGACCCAGTACTTC. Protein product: CASSLSGGAEKTQYF.

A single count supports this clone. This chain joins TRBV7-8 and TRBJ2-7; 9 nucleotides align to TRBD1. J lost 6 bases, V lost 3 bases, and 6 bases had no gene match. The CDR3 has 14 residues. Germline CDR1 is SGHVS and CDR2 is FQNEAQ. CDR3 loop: CASSFQQGAGEQYF. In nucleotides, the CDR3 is TGTGCCAGCAGCTTCCAACAGGGGGCAGGCGAGCAGTACTTC.

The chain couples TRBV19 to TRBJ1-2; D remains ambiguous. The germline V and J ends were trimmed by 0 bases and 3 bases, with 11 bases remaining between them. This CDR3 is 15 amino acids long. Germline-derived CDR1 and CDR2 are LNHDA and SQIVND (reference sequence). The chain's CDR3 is CASSIDTAGDYGYTF. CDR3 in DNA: TGTGCCAGTAGTATAGACACAGCGGGCGACTATGGCTACACCTTC. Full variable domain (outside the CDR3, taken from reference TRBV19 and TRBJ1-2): DGGITQSPKYLFRKEGQNVTLSCEQNLNHDAMYWYRQDPGQGLRLIYYSQIVNDFQKGDIAEGYSVSREKKESFPLTVTSAQKNPTAFYLCASSIDTAGDYGYTFGSGTRLTVV.

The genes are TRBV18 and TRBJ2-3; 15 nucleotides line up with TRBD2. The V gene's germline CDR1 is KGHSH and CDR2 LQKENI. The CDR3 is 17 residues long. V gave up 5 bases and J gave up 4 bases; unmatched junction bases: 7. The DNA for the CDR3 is TGTGCCAGCTCATCAGGACTAGCGGGGGGGCTGTCAGATACGCAGTATTTT. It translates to CASSSGLAGGLSDTQYF.

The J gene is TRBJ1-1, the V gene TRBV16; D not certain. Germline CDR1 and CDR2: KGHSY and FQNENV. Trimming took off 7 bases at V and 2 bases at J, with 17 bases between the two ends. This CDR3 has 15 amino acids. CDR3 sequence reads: CASTKINSLNTEAFF. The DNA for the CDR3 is TGTGCCAGCACCAAAATAAACAGTCTTAACACTGAAGCTTTCTTT.

The DNA for the CDR3 is TGCGCCACCGTAAAGACAGGCTGGTCCTACGAGCAGTACTTC. It encodes CATVKTGWSYEQYF. The rearrangement joins TRBV5-1 to TRBJ2-7, with D perhaps TRBD1 (6 bases). Looked up from germline, CDR1 is SGHRS and CDR2 is YFSETQ. This CDR3 is 14 amino acids long. Trimming removed 9 bases at V and 1 base at J, with 17 bases between.

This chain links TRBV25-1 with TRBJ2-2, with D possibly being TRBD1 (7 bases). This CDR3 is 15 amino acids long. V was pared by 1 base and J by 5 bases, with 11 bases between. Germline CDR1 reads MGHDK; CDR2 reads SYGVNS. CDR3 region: CASSEWPGGTGELFF. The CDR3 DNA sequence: TGTGCCAGCAGTGAATGGCCAGGGGGGACCGGGGAGCTGTTTTTT. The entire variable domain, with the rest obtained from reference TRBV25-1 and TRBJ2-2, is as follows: EADIYQTPRYLVIGTGKKITLECSQTMGHDKMYWYQQDPGMELHLIHYSYGVNSTEKGDLSSESTVSRIRTEHFPLTLESARPSHTSQYLCASSEWPGGTGELFFGEGSRLTVL.

CDR3 DNA sequence: TGCGCCAGCAGCTTGGGGACTCGAACGAACACCGGGGAGCTGTTTTTT. This gives the protein CASSLGTRTNTGELFF. V gene TRBV5-1 combines with J gene TRBJ2-2, with D perhaps matching TRBD2 (5 bases). The length of the CDR3 is 16 residues. CDR1 is SGHRS and CDR2 is YFSETQ in the germline V gene. Trimming pared 0 bases from V and 0 bases from J, leaving 9 bases between.

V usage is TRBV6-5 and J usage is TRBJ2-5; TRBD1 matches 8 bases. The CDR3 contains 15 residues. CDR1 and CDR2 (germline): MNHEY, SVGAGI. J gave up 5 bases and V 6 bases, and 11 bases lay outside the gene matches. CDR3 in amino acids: CASREGTGQYETQYF. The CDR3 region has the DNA TGTGCCAGCAGGGAGGGGACAGGCCAATATGAGACCCAGTACTTC.

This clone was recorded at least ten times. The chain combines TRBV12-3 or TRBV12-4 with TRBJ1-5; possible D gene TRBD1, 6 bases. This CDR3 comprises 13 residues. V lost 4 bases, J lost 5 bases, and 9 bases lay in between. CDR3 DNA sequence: TGTGCCAGCAGTTCCCACAGGGATCAGCCCCAGCATTTT. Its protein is CASSSHRDQPQHF.